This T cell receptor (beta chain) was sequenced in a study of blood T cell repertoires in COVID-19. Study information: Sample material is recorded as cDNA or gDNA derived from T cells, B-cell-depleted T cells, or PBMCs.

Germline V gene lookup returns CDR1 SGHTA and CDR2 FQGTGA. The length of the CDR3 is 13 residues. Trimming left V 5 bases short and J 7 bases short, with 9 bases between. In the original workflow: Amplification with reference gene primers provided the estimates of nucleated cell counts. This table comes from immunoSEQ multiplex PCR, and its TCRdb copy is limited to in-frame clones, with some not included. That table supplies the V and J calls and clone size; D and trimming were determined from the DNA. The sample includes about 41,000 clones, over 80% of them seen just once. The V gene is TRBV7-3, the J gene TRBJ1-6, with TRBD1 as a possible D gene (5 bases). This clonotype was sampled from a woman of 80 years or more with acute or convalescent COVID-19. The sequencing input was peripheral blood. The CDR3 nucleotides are TGTGCCAGCAGCCAAAGACAGAATTCACCCCTCCACTTT. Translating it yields CASSQRQNSPLHF.